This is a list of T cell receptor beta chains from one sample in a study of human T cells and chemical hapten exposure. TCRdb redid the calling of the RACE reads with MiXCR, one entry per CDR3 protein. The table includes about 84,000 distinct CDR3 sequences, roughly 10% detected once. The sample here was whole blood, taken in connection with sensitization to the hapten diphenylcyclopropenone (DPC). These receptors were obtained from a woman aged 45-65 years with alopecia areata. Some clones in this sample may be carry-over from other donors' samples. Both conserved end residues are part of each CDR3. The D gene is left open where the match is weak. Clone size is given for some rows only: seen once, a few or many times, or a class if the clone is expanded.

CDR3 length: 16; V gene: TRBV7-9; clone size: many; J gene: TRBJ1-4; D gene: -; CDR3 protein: CASSPGPAPTNEKLFF; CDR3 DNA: TGTGCCAGCAGCCCGGGCCCGGCGCCCACTAATGAAAAACTGTTTTTT
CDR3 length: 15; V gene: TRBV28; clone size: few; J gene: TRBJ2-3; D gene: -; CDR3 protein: CASRTRTAVTDTQYF; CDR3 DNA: TGTGCCAGCAGAACTAGGACAGCAGTTACAGATACGCAGTATTTT
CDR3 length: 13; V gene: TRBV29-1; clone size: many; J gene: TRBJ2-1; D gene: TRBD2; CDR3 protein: CSVLSGNYNEQFF; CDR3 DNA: TGCAGCGTCCTTAGCGGGAACTACAATGAGCAGTTCTTC
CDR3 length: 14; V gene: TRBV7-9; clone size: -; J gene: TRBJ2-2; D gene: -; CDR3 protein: CASSWGTNTGELFF; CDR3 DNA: TGTGCCAGCAGCTGGGGCACCAACACCGGGGAGCTGTTTTTT
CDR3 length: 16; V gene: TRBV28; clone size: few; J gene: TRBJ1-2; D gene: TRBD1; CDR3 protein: CASSLFGRGPNYGYTF; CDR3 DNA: TGTGCCAGCAGTTTATTCGGCAGGGGGCCTAACTATGGCTACACCTTC
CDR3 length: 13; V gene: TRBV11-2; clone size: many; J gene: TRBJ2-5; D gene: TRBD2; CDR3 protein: CASSPGLVETQYF; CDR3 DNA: TGTGCCAGCAGCCCGGGACTAGTAGAGACCCAGTACTTC
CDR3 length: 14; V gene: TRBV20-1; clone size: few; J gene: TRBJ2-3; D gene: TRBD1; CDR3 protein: CSATTGGSFPEQYF; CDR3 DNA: TGCAGTGCTACTACAGGGGGTAGTTTCCCTGAGCAGTATTTT
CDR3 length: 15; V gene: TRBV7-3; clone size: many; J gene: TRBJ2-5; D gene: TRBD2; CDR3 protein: CASSLTTSGKETQYF; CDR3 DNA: TGTGCCAGCAGCTTAACGACTAGCGGGAAGGAGACCCAGTACTTC
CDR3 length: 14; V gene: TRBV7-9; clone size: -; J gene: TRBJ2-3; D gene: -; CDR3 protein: CASSSLGCSDTQYF; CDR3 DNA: TGTGCCAGCAGCTCCCTGGGGTGTTCAGATACGCAGTATTTT
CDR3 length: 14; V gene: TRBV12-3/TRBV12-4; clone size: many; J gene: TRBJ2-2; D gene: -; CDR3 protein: CASGHWGNTGELFF; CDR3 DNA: TGTGCCAGCGGACACTGGGGGAACACCGGGGAGCTGTTTTTT